This is a list of T cell receptor beta chains from one sample in a study of follicular helper T cells after annual influenza vaccination. Assay used: immunoSEQ multiplex PCR; TCRdb lists only in-frame clones, some missing. This table has about 3,600 clones, 82% appearing once. Material: CXCR5- memory CD4+ T cells sorted from blood, obtained 7 days after influenza vaccination. The receptor set was obtained from an adult who received the influenza vaccine. Both conserved end residues are trimmed from each CDR3. A D gene is named only where the DNA matches it firmly.

j_call: TRBJ1-6; d_call: .; v_call: TRBV5-6; cdr3_aa: ASRSAYNSPLH
j_call: TRBJ2-3; d_call: .; v_call: TRBV7-3; cdr3_aa: ASSLMGAEDTQY
j_call: TRBJ1-4; d_call: .; v_call: TRBV2; cdr3_aa: ASSTGTNEKLF
j_call: TRBJ1-5; d_call: .; v_call: TRBV6-5; cdr3_aa: ASRPRGGEGPQH
j_call: TRBJ1-1; d_call: .; v_call: TRBV5-6; cdr3_aa: ASSTWYVTHQAF
j_call: TRBJ1-6; d_call: .; v_call: TRBV7-2; cdr3_aa: ASSLGQGTNSPLH
j_call: TRBJ2-2; d_call: .; v_call: TRBV5-1; cdr3_aa: ASSGTGHGTGELF
j_call: TRBJ2-3; d_call: .; v_call: TRBV6-5; cdr3_aa: ASSYNPQTADTQY
j_call: TRBJ1-1; d_call: .; v_call: TRBV15; cdr3_aa: ATSRNKNTEAF
j_call: TRBJ2-1; d_call: TRBD2; v_call: TRBV11-2; cdr3_aa: ASSTTTSGGYNEQF
j_call: TRBJ2-3; d_call: TRBD1; v_call: TRBV6-6; cdr3_aa: ASSMTQGADTQY
j_call: TRBJ2-6; d_call: TRBD2; v_call: TRBV6-1; cdr3_aa: ASRTGGSGANVLT
j_call: TRBJ1-5; d_call: .; v_call: TRBV7-8; cdr3_aa: ASSLVRGISNQPQH
j_call: TRBJ2-3; d_call: TRBD2; v_call: TRBV7-2; cdr3_aa: ASSLSALAGGPSYTQY
j_call: TRBJ1-3; d_call: .; v_call: TRBV6-5; cdr3_aa: ASSYSQGGNTIY
j_call: TRBJ2-3; d_call: TRBD2; v_call: TRBV7-2; cdr3_aa: ASSLAGTSGGAGTQY
j_call: TRBJ2-1; d_call: TRBD2; v_call: TRBV28; cdr3_aa: ASSLRPGLAGGV
j_call: TRBJ2-3; d_call: TRBD2; v_call: TRBV11-2; cdr3_aa: ASSLQRGVADTQY
j_call: TRBJ2-1; d_call: TRBD2; v_call: TRBV5-5; cdr3_aa: ASSLRRGGYNEQF
j_call: TRBJ2-5; d_call: TRBD2; v_call: TRBV30; cdr3_aa: AWRQRGGETQY
j_call: TRBJ2-5; d_call: TRBD1; v_call: TRBV7-9; cdr3_aa: ASSLAGGETQY
j_call: TRBJ2-7; d_call: .; v_call: TRBV11-3; cdr3_aa: ASSLGHSSYEQY
j_call: TRBJ2-5; d_call: TRBD2; v_call: TRBV7-9; cdr3_aa: ASSLGDRAGKETQY
j_call: TRBJ1-1; d_call: .; v_call: TRBV20-1; cdr3_aa: GGHRNTEAF
j_call: TRBJ2-1; d_call: .; v_call: TRBV5-1; cdr3_aa: ASSVNNRVNEQF
j_call: TRBJ1-4; d_call: .; v_call: TRBV2; cdr3_aa: ASSELVGGEKLF
j_call: TRBJ2-3; d_call: TRBD1; v_call: TRBV19; cdr3_aa: ASKGTVASTDTQY
j_call: TRBJ2-3; d_call: TRBD2; v_call: TRBV6-1; cdr3_aa: ASSEDLAGGRPTTDTQY
j_call: TRBJ1-5; d_call: .; v_call: TRBV30; cdr3_aa: AWKRGVGNQPQH
j_call: TRBJ2-1; d_call: .; v_call: TRBV28; cdr3_aa: ATLSAFEPGLNNEQF
j_call: TRBJ2-7; d_call: TRBD1; v_call: TRBV7-6; cdr3_aa: ASSSYRQGWYEQY
j_call: TRBJ2-1; d_call: TRBD1; v_call: TRBV2; cdr3_aa: ASRRDRGGYNEQF
j_call: TRBJ2-7; d_call: .; v_call: TRBV5-1; cdr3_aa: ASSLASGHYEQY
j_call: TRBJ2-2; d_call: .; v_call: TRBV19; cdr3_aa: ASSMGRGVTGELF
j_call: TRBJ2-1; d_call: .; v_call: TRBV6-5; cdr3_aa: ASRLLGQYNEQF
j_call: TRBJ1-3; d_call: .; v_call: TRBV2; cdr3_aa: ASSLLGGGGNTIY
j_call: TRBJ2-5; d_call: .; v_call: TRBV29-1; cdr3_aa: SVEGGGPQETQY
j_call: TRBJ2-3; d_call: TRBD1; v_call: TRBV4-1; cdr3_aa: ASSQAEGAGADTQY
j_call: TRBJ1-4; d_call: .; v_call: TRBV6-1; cdr3_aa: ATGDLFEKLF
j_call: TRBJ1-5; d_call: .; v_call: TRBV28; cdr3_aa: ASSPRQLSNQPQH